This T cell receptor (beta chain) was recorded in a study of blood T cell repertoires in COVID-19. Study as a whole: Specimens from acute and convalescent COVID-19 originated in the United States, Italy and Spain.

The CDR3 is made up of 17 amino acids. Germline V gene data show CDR1 as SGHAT and CDR2 as FQNNGV. With 4 bases removed from V and 6 bases from J, the gap between germline ends came to 21 bases. The authors' processing: By means of reference gene primer amplification, nucleated cell counts were estimated. Only in-frame clones appear in the TCRdb table, and some are missing; sequencing was by immunoSEQ multiplex PCR. The V and J calls and clone size were taken over from that table, and D and trimming were inferred from the DNA. The table lists some 180,000 clones, 75% to 90% of them singletons. The gene calls are TRBV11-2 and TRBJ1-4; D remains ambiguous. Sequencing input: peripheral blood. The TCR sequence derives from a woman in her fifties or sixties with acute or convalescent COVID-19. The chain's CDR3 is CASSSTGAGKGYEKLFF. CDR3 in DNA: TGTGCCAGCAGCTCGACTGGAGCGGGGAAAGGTTATGAAAAACTGTTTTTT.